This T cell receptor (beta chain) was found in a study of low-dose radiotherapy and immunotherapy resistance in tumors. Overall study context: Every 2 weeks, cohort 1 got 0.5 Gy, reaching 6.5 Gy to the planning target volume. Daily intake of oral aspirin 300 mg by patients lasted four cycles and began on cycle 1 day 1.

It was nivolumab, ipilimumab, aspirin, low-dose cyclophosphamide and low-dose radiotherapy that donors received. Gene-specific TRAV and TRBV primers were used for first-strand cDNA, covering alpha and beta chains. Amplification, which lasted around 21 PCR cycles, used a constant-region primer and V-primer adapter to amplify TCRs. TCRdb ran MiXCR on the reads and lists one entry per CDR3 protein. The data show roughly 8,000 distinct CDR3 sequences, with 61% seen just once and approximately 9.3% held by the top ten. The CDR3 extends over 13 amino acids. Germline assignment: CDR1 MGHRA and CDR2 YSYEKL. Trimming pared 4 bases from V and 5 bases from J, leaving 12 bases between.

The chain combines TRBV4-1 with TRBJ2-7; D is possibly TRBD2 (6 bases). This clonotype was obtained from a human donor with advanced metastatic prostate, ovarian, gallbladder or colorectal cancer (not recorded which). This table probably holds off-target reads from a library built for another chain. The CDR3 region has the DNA TGCGCCAGCAGCCTGGGGGAGGCCGACGAGCAGTACTTC. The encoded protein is CASSLGEADEQYF.